This entry concerns a single T cell receptor beta chain. This entry comes from a study of blood T cell repertoires in COVID-19. On the study more broadly: The United States, Italy and Spain were the sources of the acute and convalescent COVID-19 samples.

Assignments of participants to cohorts depended upon their own reported clinical history. Profiled with immunoSEQ multiplex PCR; TCRdb holds only in-frame clones, not every one. Counted here are over 350,000 clones, approximately 87% occurring once; the ten biggest clones make up roughly 10%. The J segment lost 3 bases and the V segment lost 8 bases, leaving 6 bases of the junction unmatched. CDR3 length equals 13 residues. Germline V lookup: CDR1 MNHEY, CDR2 SVGAGI. This sequence joins TRBV6-5 and TRBJ1-2; 7 bases are shared with TRBD1. Input material: PBMCs or T cells enriched from blood (not recorded which). This sequence originates from a woman aged 45-60 years who had recovered from COVID-19. CDR3 coding DNA: TGTGCCAGCTACGACAGGGAGGACTATGGCTACACCTTC. It translates to CASYDREDYGYTF.